A selection of T cell receptor beta chains follows, all from one sample in a study of CD8 T cells in Susac syndrome. Each CDR3 protein is one row after TCRdb ran MiXCR on the immunoSEQ multiplex PCR reads. The repertoire holds roughly 150,000 distinct CDR3 sequences, with roughly 95% as singletons. Sequences were obtained from CD8+ T cells from PBMCs. Receptors originate from a human donor with multiple sclerosis. CDR3s include the opening cysteine and the closing phenylalanine or tryptophan. A D gene is named only where the DNA matches it firmly. Rows give clone size only sometimes, using once, few, many, or a class for an expanded clone.

.,TRBV2,TRBJ1-5,.,TGTGCCAGCAGTGAAGTGGAGACTTACAATCAGCCCCAGCATTTT,CASSEVETYNQPQHF
.,TRBV3-1,TRBJ1-1,.,TGTGCCAGCAGCCCGTGGGGGGGACCTGAAGCTTTCTTT,CASSPWGGPEAFF
.,TRBV7-9,TRBJ1-1,.,TGTGCCACCCGGCACGGGGCGACTGAAGCTTTCTTT,CATRHGATEAFF
.,TRBV20-1,TRBJ2-3,.,TGCAGTGCTAGTGAGGGGGGGCGTATAGATACGCAGTATTTT,CSASEGGRIDTQYF
TRBD1,TRBV20-1,TRBJ2-1,.,TGCAGTGCTAGAAGATGGACAGGGTCCTACAATGAGCAGTTCTTC,CSARRWTGSYNEQFF
.,TRBV20-1,TRBJ2-3,.,TGCAGTGCTAGAGCTGGACCACACCACCCTAGCACAGATACGCAGTATTTT,CSARAGPHHPSTDTQYF
TRBD2,TRBV20-1,TRBJ2-7,.,TGCAGTGCTAGAGTAGTAGCGGGGTCCTACGAGCAGTACTTC,CSARVVAGSYEQYF
TRBD2,TRBV7-9,TRBJ2-6,.,TGTGCCAGCAGTCCCCCGGGGGGCTCTGGGGCCAACGTCCTGACTTTC,CASSPPGGSGANVLTF
.,TRBV20-1,TRBJ1-1,.,TGCAGTGCTGTCGACGGTAAGATCACTGAAGCTTTCTTT,CSAVDGKITEAFF
.,TRBV21-1,TRBJ2-3,.,TGTGCCAGCAGTGGACTAGCGGGGTTCACAGATACGCAGTATTTT,CASSGLAGFTDTQYF
.,TRBV7-8,TRBJ1-1,.,TGTGCCAGCAGCTTCAGCAGGGGTGCTGAAGCTTTCTTT,CASSFSRGAEAFF
.,TRBV30,TRBJ1-1,.,TGTGCCTGGACCGACGGCACCTGGAACACTGAAGCTTTCTTT,CAWTDGTWNTEAFF
.,TRBV27,TRBJ2-7,.,TGTGCCAGCAGCTCAGGGCCCTTTCCCCACGAGCAGTACTTC,CASSSGPFPHEQYF
.,TRBV28,TRBJ2-2,.,TGTGCCAGCAGTTTTTCTTACTACACCGGGGAGCTGTTTTTT,CASSFSYYTGELFF
.,TRBV27,TRBJ2-1,.,TGTGCCAGCAGTTTGTTGACGTCGGGAAACAATGAGCAGTTCTTC,CASSLLTSGNNEQFF
TRBD2,TRBV20-1,TRBJ2-3,.,TGCAGTGCTAGACTCGGGGGGGCTGGCACAGATACGCAGTATTTT,CSARLGGAGTDTQYF
.,TRBV7-9,TRBJ2-1,.,TGTGCCAGCAGCCCCCTTAGGGGGAGCTCCTACAATGAGCAGTTCTTC,CASSPLRGSSYNEQFF
.,TRBV27,TRBJ1-1,.,TGTGCCAGCAGTTTGGGTGGACGGAGAGAAGCTTTCTTT,CASSLGGRREAFF
.,TRBV7-8,TRBJ2-1,.,TGTGCCAGCAGCCCTCGCAATGCGGATGAGCAGTTCTTC,CASSPRNADEQFF
.,TRBV6-5,TRBJ1-1,.,TGTGCCAGCGCCCGGCCGGGGGGAGGTGAAGCTTTCTTT,CASARPGGGEAFF
.,TRBV20-1,TRBJ1-2,once,TGCAGTGCTTCGGACTGGGAAAACTATGGCTACACCTTC,CSASDWENYGYTF
.,TRBV6-5,TRBJ2-1,.,TGTGCCAGCTGGTCCGGTGGGTCATACAATGAGCAGTTCTTC,CASWSGGSYNEQFF
.,TRBV9,TRBJ2-1,.,TGTGCCAGCACCCGGACGCCGGGCCCCTACAATGAGCAGTTCTTC,CASTRTPGPYNEQFF